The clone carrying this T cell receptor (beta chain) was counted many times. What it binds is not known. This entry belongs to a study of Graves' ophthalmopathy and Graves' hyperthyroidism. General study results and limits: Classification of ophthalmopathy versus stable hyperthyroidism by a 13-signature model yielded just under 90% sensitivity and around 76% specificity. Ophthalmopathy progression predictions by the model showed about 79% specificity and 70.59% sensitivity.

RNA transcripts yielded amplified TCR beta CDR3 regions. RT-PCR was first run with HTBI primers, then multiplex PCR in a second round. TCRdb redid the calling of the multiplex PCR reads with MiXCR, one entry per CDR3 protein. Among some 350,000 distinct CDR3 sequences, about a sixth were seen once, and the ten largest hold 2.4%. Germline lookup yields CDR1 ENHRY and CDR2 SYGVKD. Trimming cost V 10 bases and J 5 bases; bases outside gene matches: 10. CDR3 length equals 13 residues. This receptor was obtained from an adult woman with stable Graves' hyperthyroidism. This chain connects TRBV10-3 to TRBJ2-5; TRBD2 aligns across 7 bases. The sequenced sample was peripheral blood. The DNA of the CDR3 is TGTGCCACCCAGTCGCGGGAGTGGGAGACCCAGTACTTC. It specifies CATQSREWETQYF.